This T cell receptor beta chain is drawn from a study of metastatic and nonmetastatic thyroid tumors. Overall study: The comparison covered peripheral blood and tumor or nodule tissue in malignant and benign thyroid patients.

This clone has at least ten counts. MiXCR re-clonotyped the PCR reads for TCRdb. The table has about 30,000 clones, roughly 17% seen once. Each patient came to thyroid surgery without any prior treatment (of any kind). The sequenced sample consisted of blood. The sequence derives from a female donor with papillary thyroid cancer or a benign thyroid nodule (not recorded which). Some clones in this sample may be carry-over from other donors' samples.

The CDR3 reads CASSDRGGTNEKLFF. The CDR3 region has the DNA TGTGCCAGCAGTGACAGGGGAGGAACTAATGAAAAACTGTTTTTT. The rearrangement uses TRBV2 and TRBJ1-4; possibly TRBD1 for D (6 bases). CDR3 length: 15 amino acids. The V end was cut by 3 bases, the J end by 1 base, with 9 bases between. Germline CDR1 SNHLY, CDR2 FYNNEI.